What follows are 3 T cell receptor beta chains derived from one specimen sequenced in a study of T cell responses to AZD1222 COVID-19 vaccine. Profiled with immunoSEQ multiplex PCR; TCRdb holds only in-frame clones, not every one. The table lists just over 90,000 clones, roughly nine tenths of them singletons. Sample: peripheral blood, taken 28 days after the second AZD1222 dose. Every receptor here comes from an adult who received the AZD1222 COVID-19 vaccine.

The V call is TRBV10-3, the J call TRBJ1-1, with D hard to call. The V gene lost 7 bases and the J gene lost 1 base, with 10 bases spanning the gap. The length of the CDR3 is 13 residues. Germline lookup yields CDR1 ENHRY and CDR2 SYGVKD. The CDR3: CAITDWENTEAFF. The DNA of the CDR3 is TGTGCCATCACTGACTGGGAGAACACTGAAGCTTTCTTT.

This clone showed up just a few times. The CDR3 coding sequence is TGTGCCAGCAGCCCCGGGACCTCTGGCTACACCTTC. This translates into CASSPGTSGYTF. The chain links TRBV6-5 to TRBJ1-2, with a tentative D call TRBD1 (5 bases). CDR1 is MNHEY and CDR2 is SVGAGI in the germline V gene. Trimming removed 6 bases at V and 7 bases at J, with 12 bases between. The CDR3 consists of 12 residues.

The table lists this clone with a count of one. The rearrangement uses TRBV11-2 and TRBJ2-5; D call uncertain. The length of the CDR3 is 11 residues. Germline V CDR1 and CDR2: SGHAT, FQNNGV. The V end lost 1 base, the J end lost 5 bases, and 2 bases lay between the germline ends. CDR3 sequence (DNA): TGTGCCAGCAGCTTAGTGGAGACCCAGTACTTC. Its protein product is CASSLVETQYF.